This is a list of T cell receptor beta chains from one sample in a study of cytomegalovirus exposure and HLA in healthy donors. Profiling relied on immunoSEQ multiplex PCR, and the TCRdb table lists in-frame clones only, not all of them. The data show around 180,000 clones, approximately 80% seen once. Sequencing input: PBMCs. Every receptor here comes from a man aged 18-30 years in good health and CMV-seronegative. Each CDR3 is given with its conserved first and last residue. D genes are given only for firm matches. A clone size is listed for some rows: how often the clone was seen (once, few, many), or a class if it is expanded.

D gene: .; clone size: .; V gene: TRBV11-3; J gene: TRBJ2-7; CDR3 protein: CASSRRISYEQYF; CDR3 DNA: TGTGCCAGCTCACGGAGAATTTCCTACGAGCAGTACTTC
D gene: .; clone size: .; V gene: TRBV7-6; J gene: TRBJ1-4; CDR3 protein: CASSTITGSGNEKLFF; CDR3 DNA: TGTGCCAGCAGCACGATAACAGGGTCGGGTAATGAAAAACTGTTTTTT
D gene: .; clone size: .; V gene: TRBV11-2; J gene: TRBJ2-7; CDR3 protein: CASSSITYEQYF; CDR3 DNA: TGTGCCAGCAGCTCAATAACTTACGAGCAGTACTTC
D gene: TRBD1; clone size: .; V gene: TRBV4-2; J gene: TRBJ2-1; CDR3 protein: CASSQHGDRGNEQFF; CDR3 DNA: TGTGCCAGCAGCCAACATGGGGACAGAGGCAATGAGCAGTTCTTC
D gene: .; clone size: .; V gene: TRBV7-3; J gene: TRBJ2-1; CDR3 protein: CASSLDSSSYNEQFF; CDR3 DNA: TGTGCCAGCAGCCTAGACAGCAGCTCCTACAATGAGCAGTTCTTC
D gene: .; clone size: few; V gene: TRBV7-9; J gene: TRBJ2-7; CDR3 protein: CASSENYEQYF; CDR3 DNA: TGTGCCAGCAGCGAAAACTACGAGCAGTACTTC
D gene: .; clone size: .; V gene: TRBV7-9; J gene: TRBJ1-6; CDR3 protein: CASSLRSENNSPLHF; CDR3 DNA: TGTGCCAGCAGCTTACGTTCAGAAAATAATTCACCCCTCCACTTT
D gene: .; clone size: .; V gene: TRBV5-1; J gene: TRBJ2-3; CDR3 protein: CASSTPLSGSTDTQYF; CDR3 DNA: TGCGCCAGCAGCACCCCTTTGAGCGGGAGCACAGATACGCAGTATTTT
D gene: .; clone size: .; V gene: TRBV18; J gene: TRBJ2-7; CDR3 protein: CASSPLHGSYEQYF; CDR3 DNA: TGTGCCAGCTCACCGCTACACGGGAGCTACGAGCAGTACTTC
D gene: .; clone size: .; V gene: TRBV28; J gene: TRBJ2-3; CDR3 protein: CASRVALRYADTQYF; CDR3 DNA: TGTGCCAGCAGAGTGGCCCTGAGGTACGCAGATACGCAGTATTTT
D gene: TRBD1; clone size: .; V gene: TRBV19; J gene: TRBJ1-2; CDR3 protein: CASRETGAQAGYGYTF; CDR3 DNA: TGTGCCAGTAGAGAGACAGGGGCCCAGGCGGGCTATGGCTACACCTTC
D gene: TRBD1; clone size: .; V gene: TRBV5-1; J gene: TRBJ2-2; CDR3 protein: CASSLVSGQGSGELFF; CDR3 DNA: TGCGCCAGCAGCCTGGTTTCGGGACAGGGGAGCGGGGAGCTGTTTTTT
D gene: .; clone size: .; V gene: TRBV27; J gene: TRBJ1-5; CDR3 protein: CASSLSSNQPQHF; CDR3 DNA: TGTGCCAGCAGTTTAAGCAGCAATCAGCCCCAGCATTTT
D gene: TRBD2; clone size: .; V gene: TRBV4-2; J gene: TRBJ2-3; CDR3 protein: CASSQEPRPAGGTDTQYF; CDR3 DNA: TGTGCCAGCAGCCAAGAACCCAGACCAGCGGGGGGAACAGATACGCAGTATTTT
D gene: TRBD1; clone size: .; V gene: TRBV5-1; J gene: TRBJ2-1; CDR3 protein: CASSSGTDRGKSNEQFF; CDR3 DNA: TGCGCCAGCAGCTCAGGCACAGACAGGGGAAAAAGCAATGAGCAGTTCTTC
D gene: .; clone size: few; V gene: TRBV7-8; J gene: TRBJ1-3; CDR3 protein: CASSTGSSGNTIYF; CDR3 DNA: TGTGCCAGCAGCACAGGGAGTTCAGGAAACACCATATATTTT
D gene: TRBD2; clone size: .; V gene: TRBV19; J gene: TRBJ2-2; CDR3 protein: CASSIGLAGGTGELFF; CDR3 DNA: TGTGCCAGTAGTATAGGGCTAGCGGGAGGCACCGGGGAGCTGTTTTTT
D gene: .; clone size: .; V gene: TRBV27; J gene: TRBJ1-6; CDR3 protein: CASAPDGTYNSPLHF; CDR3 DNA: TGTGCCAGCGCCCCCGACGGGACATATAATTCACCCCTCCACTTT
D gene: .; clone size: .; V gene: TRBV6-5; J gene: TRBJ2-6; CDR3 protein: CASSRSGANVLTF; CDR3 DNA: TGTGCCAGCTCTAGATCTGGGGCCAACGTCCTGACTTTC
D gene: TRBD2; clone size: .; V gene: TRBV7-9; J gene: TRBJ2-7; CDR3 protein: CASTTGDGRYEQYF; CDR3 DNA: TGTGCCAGCACTACGGGGGACGGGAGGTACGAGCAGTACTTC
D gene: .; clone size: .; V gene: TRBV9; J gene: TRBJ2-7; CDR3 protein: CASSVGRGSEQYF; CDR3 DNA: TGTGCCAGCAGCGTAGGCAGAGGTTCCGAGCAGTACTTC
D gene: .; clone size: once; V gene: TRBV7-2; J gene: TRBJ1-1; CDR3 protein: CASPELTENTEAFF; CDR3 DNA: TGTGCCAGCCCCGAGTTAACAGAGAACACTGAAGCTTTCTTT
D gene: TRBD2; clone size: .; V gene: TRBV27; J gene: TRBJ2-3; CDR3 protein: CASSGLAESTDTQYF; CDR3 DNA: TGTGCCAGCAGCGGACTAGCGGAAAGCACAGATACGCAGTATTTT
D gene: TRBD2; clone size: .; V gene: TRBV5-4; J gene: TRBJ2-1; CDR3 protein: CASSLVPTSGTNNEQFF; CDR3 DNA: TGTGCCAGCAGCTTGGTACCGACTAGCGGGACCAACAATGAGCAGTTCTTC
D gene: .; clone size: .; V gene: TRBV28; J gene: TRBJ2-5; CDR3 protein: CASNSPPYPLNQETQYF; CDR3 DNA: TGTGCCAGCAATTCCCCCCCGTATCCTCTTAACCAAGAGACCCAGTACTTC
D gene: .; clone size: .; V gene: TRBV4-1; J gene: TRBJ1-1; CDR3 protein: CASSQDHGTSWGVNTEAFF; CDR3 DNA: TGCGCCAGCAGCCAAGATCACGGGACAAGCTGGGGCGTGAACACTGAAGCTTTCTTT
D gene: .; clone size: once; V gene: TRBV28; J gene: TRBJ1-3; CDR3 protein: CASSLGSSGNTIYF; CDR3 DNA: TGTGCCAGCAGTTTAGGGAGCTCTGGAAACACCATATATTTT
D gene: TRBD1; clone size: .; V gene: TRBV19; J gene: TRBJ1-2; CDR3 protein: CASSGTALYGYTF; CDR3 DNA: TGTGCCAGTAGTGGGACAGCGCTCTATGGCTACACCTTC
D gene: TRBD2; clone size: .; V gene: TRBV12-5; J gene: TRBJ2-5; CDR3 protein: CASGLGGLAGVETQYF; CDR3 DNA: TGTGCTAGTGGTTTGGGGGGACTAGCGGGAGTGGAGACCCAGTACTTC
D gene: .; clone size: once; V gene: TRBV19; J gene: TRBJ2-1; CDR3 protein: CASSIRYRQASEQFF; CDR3 DNA: TGTGCCAGTAGTATTAGGTACAGGCAAGCCAGTGAGCAGTTCTTC
D gene: .; clone size: .; V gene: TRBV5-1; J gene: TRBJ1-6; CDR3 protein: CASSLLREPYNSPLHF; CDR3 DNA: TGCGCCAGCAGCTTGTTACGCGAACCGTATAATTCACCCCTCCACTTT
D gene: TRBD1; clone size: .; V gene: TRBV19; J gene: TRBJ1-1; CDR3 protein: CASTRDRVNTEAFF; CDR3 DNA: TGTGCCAGTACCCGGGACAGGGTGAACACTGAAGCTTTCTTT
D gene: .; clone size: .; V gene: TRBV19; J gene: TRBJ2-1; CDR3 protein: CASTGLPYNEQFF; CDR3 DNA: TGTGCCAGTACAGGTTTACCATACAATGAGCAGTTCTTC
D gene: .; clone size: .; V gene: TRBV5-1; J gene: TRBJ2-1; CDR3 protein: CASTRGNEQFF; CDR3 DNA: TGCGCCAGCACCCGAGGCAATGAGCAGTTCTTC
D gene: TRBD1; clone size: .; V gene: TRBV28; J gene: TRBJ1-1; CDR3 protein: CASSPWTGGTEAFF; CDR3 DNA: TGTGCCAGCAGCCCGTGGACAGGGGGCACTGAAGCTTTCTTT
D gene: .; clone size: .; V gene: TRBV14; J gene: TRBJ2-7; CDR3 protein: CASSQAPGHRNYEQYF; CDR3 DNA: TGTGCCAGCAGCCAAGCTCCGGGACATCGGAACTACGAGCAGTACTTC
D gene: .; clone size: .; V gene: TRBV4-1; J gene: TRBJ1-1; CDR3 protein: CASSHPGRNTEAFF; CDR3 DNA: TGCGCCAGCAGCCACCCGGGGAGGAACACTGAAGCTTTCTTT
D gene: .; clone size: .; V gene: TRBV7-7; J gene: TRBJ2-1; CDR3 protein: CASSDHYGDQFF; CDR3 DNA: TGTGCTAGCAGCGACCATTACGGGGATCAGTTCTTC
D gene: .; clone size: .; V gene: TRBV27; J gene: TRBJ2-5; CDR3 protein: CASSFRGSGTQYF; CDR3 DNA: TGTGCCAGCAGTTTTCGGGGTAGTGGGACCCAGTACTTC
D gene: .; clone size: .; V gene: TRBV10-1; J gene: TRBJ1-6; CDR3 protein: CAPGLGDSPLHF; CDR3 DNA: TGCGCCCCTGGCCTGGGAGATTCACCCCTCCACTTT
D gene: TRBD1; clone size: .; V gene: TRBV7-6; J gene: TRBJ2-1; CDR3 protein: CASSEDRDEQFF; CDR3 DNA: TGTGCCAGCAGCGAAGACAGGGATGAGCAGTTCTTC
D gene: .; clone size: .; V gene: TRBV15; J gene: TRBJ1-1; CDR3 protein: CATSTRQYTEAFF; CDR3 DNA: TGTGCCACCAGCACCAGACAGTACACTGAAGCTTTCTTT
D gene: TRBD2; clone size: .; V gene: TRBV29-1; J gene: TRBJ2-6; CDR3 protein: CSVEGEGSGANVLTF; CDR3 DNA: TGCAGCGTTGAAGGGGAGGGCTCTGGGGCCAACGTCCTGACTTTC
D gene: .; clone size: few; V gene: TRBV30; J gene: TRBJ1-2; CDR3 protein: CAWSAGLPAGYTF; CDR3 DNA: TGTGCCTGGAGTGCAGGGTTGCCAGCTGGCTACACCTTC
D gene: TRBD1; clone size: .; V gene: TRBV29-1; J gene: TRBJ2-1; CDR3 protein: CSVERDRSNNEQFF; CDR3 DNA: TGCAGCGTTGAGAGGGACAGGTCAAACAATGAGCAGTTCTTC
D gene: TRBD1; clone size: .; V gene: TRBV10-3; J gene: TRBJ2-3; CDR3 protein: CAISERGQGSDTQYF; CDR3 DNA: TGTGCCATCAGTGAGCGCGGACAGGGGTCGGATACGCAGTATTTT
D gene: .; clone size: .; V gene: TRBV7-2; J gene: TRBJ1-1; CDR3 protein: CASSLWTTGRAEAFF; CDR3 DNA: TGTGCCAGCAGCTTATGGACGACGGGGAGGGCTGAAGCTTTCTTT
D gene: TRBD2; clone size: once; V gene: TRBV5-4; J gene: TRBJ2-7; CDR3 protein: CASSSGTSLYEQYF; CDR3 DNA: TGTGCCAGCAGCTCCGGGACTAGCCTATACGAGCAGTACTTC
D gene: .; clone size: few; V gene: TRBV5-4; J gene: TRBJ2-5; CDR3 protein: CASRLGVQETQYF; CDR3 DNA: TGTGCCAGCAGGTTAGGGGTACAAGAGACCCAGTACTTC
D gene: TRBD2; clone size: .; V gene: TRBV2; J gene: TRBJ2-7; CDR3 protein: CASRETSGGAGEQYF; CDR3 DNA: TGTGCCAGCAGGGAAACTAGCGGGGGGGCCGGCGAGCAGTACTTC
D gene: .; clone size: .; V gene: TRBV10-3; J gene: TRBJ2-3; CDR3 protein: CAISESQTSTDTQYF; CDR3 DNA: TGTGCCATCAGTGAGTCCCAGACTAGCACAGATACGCAGTATTTT
D gene: .; clone size: .; V gene: TRBV5-1; J gene: TRBJ2-3; CDR3 protein: CASRRAITDTQYF; CDR3 DNA: TGCGCCAGCAGGCGGGCAATCACAGATACGCAGTATTTT
D gene: TRBD2; clone size: .; V gene: TRBV6-5; J gene: TRBJ2-5; CDR3 protein: CASSPSSGRGETQYF; CDR3 DNA: TGTGCCAGCAGTCCAAGTAGCGGGAGGGGGGAGACCCAGTACTTC
D gene: .; clone size: .; V gene: TRBV5-8; J gene: TRBJ1-2; CDR3 protein: CASSLGGPNYGYTF; CDR3 DNA: TGTGCCAGCAGCTTGGGCGGTCCGAACTATGGCTACACCTTC
D gene: .; clone size: .; V gene: TRBV6-5; J gene: TRBJ1-3; CDR3 protein: CASSQRVAAGNTIYF; CDR3 DNA: TGTGCCAGCAGCCAGCGGGTGGCGGCTGGAAACACCATATATTTT